The T cell receptor (beta chain) under discussion was sequenced for a study of OX40 agonist ivuxolimab in advanced cancers. Study information: All patients had ivuxolimab intravenously every 2 weeks at 0.01 to 10 mg/kg.

This clone was detected only a few times. Clones were read by immunoSEQ multiplex PCR, and TCRdb kept only the in-frame ones, dropping some. The sample yields around 94,000 clones, approximately 90% seen once. The sequencing here drew on CD4+ or CD8+ T cells sorted from blood, taken in a trial of the OX40 agonist ivuxolimab. The TCR originated in an adult with an advanced solid tumor such as melanoma, head and neck, liver or kidney cancer.

CDR3 coding DNA: TGTGCCAGCAGTGTTTCTAGCGGGGGTTACAATGAGCAGTTCTTC. Its protein is CASSVSSGGYNEQFF. V gene TRBV2 combines with J gene TRBJ2-1, with TRBD2 matching 10 bases. The CDR3 spans 15 residues. The germline CDR1 and CDR2 sequences are SNHLY and FYNNEI. J gave up 4 bases and V 4 bases, and 4 bases lay outside the gene matches.